Below, one T cell receptor beta chain is given with its context. This clonotype was seen a few times. Its recognized antigen is unknown. The sample holds no much larger clone one base away, and base qualities are not on file. This specimen belongs to a study of early T cells in non-severe SARS-CoV-2 infection (dated by TCRdb to the early 2020s). Background for the entire study: Because TCR sequencing relied on bulk RNA taken from unsorted whole blood, pairing of alpha and beta chains was not possible. Results the study describes overall, beyond this receptor: Matching against VDJdb was skewed toward anti-spike CD8 responses, likely underestimated virus-specific expansions, and missed private and CD4 specificities.

CDR3 length: 16 amino acids, cysteine to phenylalanine. CDR3 DNA is the only sequence kept; it has 48 bases, read in frame from the first base. Per the germline V gene, LGHNA is the CDR1 and YSLEER is the CDR2. V drops 1 base and J drops 6 bases, leaving 18 bases in between. This was a case-control study nested in a cohort of healthcare workers in London, UK, who had nasopharyngeal swab PCR tests and blood samples taken every week. Between 23 and 31 March 2020, the week of the UK lockdown, healthcare workers were enrolled and then followed up weekly for as long as 16 weeks. The library came from 5' RACE. TCRdb names NextSeq 500 as the instrument used. The TCR library protocol attached unique molecular identifiers to individual cDNA molecules to correct for sequencing error and PCR bias. Both TCR alpha and beta chains were sequenced, and tight co-correlation was observed between alpha and beta sequence abundances in each sample. As for the authors' bioinformatics: Decombinator V4 was used to perform V gene, J gene and CDR3 annotation of TCR sequences. Expanded TCRs were defined as changing significantly between any two time points under a Poisson model with p below 0.0001. Abundances of TCRs were expressed as counts per million after normalisation to the total number of TCRs sequenced in each sample. MAIT TCRs were defined by TRAV1-2 paired with TRAJ12, TRAJ20 or TRAJ33, and iNKT TCRs by TRAV10 paired with TRAJ18. VDJdb, accessed 1 November 2021, was searched for CMV, EBV and SARS-CoV-2 annotated TCRs, excluding TCRs annotated for multiple antigens. The public reads were run again by TCRdb, first through fastp at Q25 and then through MiXCR, and only productive beta chains were kept. Rows are combined by CDR3 protein, so each entry shows the most common genes and DNA. TCRdb, not the authors, supplied the V and J calls. For this sample the table gives roughly 55,000 distinct CDR3 sequences, of which approximately 6.2% were detected only once. The ten largest clones capture roughly 3.9% of the sample.

The receptor chain draws on TRBV4-3 and TRBJ1-2; TRBD1 could be the D gene, as 6 bases match. Sequencing was carried out using whole blood. The source is an adult who was a healthcare worker with PCR-confirmed SARS-CoV-2 infection or an uninfected control (not recorded which). CDR3 protein: CASSQGDRSGSNGYTF. The DNA sequence reads TGCGCCAGCAGCCAAGGAGACAGGTCTGGAAGTAATGGCTACACCTTC.